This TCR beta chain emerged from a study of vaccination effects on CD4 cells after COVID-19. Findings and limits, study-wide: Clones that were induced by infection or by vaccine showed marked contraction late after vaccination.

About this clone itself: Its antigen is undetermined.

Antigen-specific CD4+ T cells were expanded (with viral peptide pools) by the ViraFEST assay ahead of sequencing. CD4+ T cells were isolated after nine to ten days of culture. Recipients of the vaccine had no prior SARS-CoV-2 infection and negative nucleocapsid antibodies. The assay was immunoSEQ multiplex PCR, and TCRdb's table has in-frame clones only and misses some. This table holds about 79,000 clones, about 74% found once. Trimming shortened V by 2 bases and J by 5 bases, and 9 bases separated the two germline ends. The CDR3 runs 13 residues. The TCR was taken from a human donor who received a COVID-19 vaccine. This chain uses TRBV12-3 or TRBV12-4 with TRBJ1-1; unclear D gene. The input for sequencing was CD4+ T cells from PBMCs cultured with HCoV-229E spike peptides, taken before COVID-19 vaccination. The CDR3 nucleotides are TGTGCCAGCAGTTTAAGGGAAGGGACTGAAGCTTTCTTT. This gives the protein CASSLREGTEAFF.